This T cell receptor beta chain was observed in a study of T cell changes during pregnancy in multiple sclerosis. Measured with immunoSEQ multiplex PCR; TCRdb has only the in-frame clones, and not every one. The sample consists of roughly 53,000 clones, about 92% of them appearing once. Source: CD8+ T cells from peripheral blood mononuclear cells, taken before pregnancy. The receptor comes from a female donor with multiple sclerosis, enrolled in a pregnancy study.

The CDR3 loop reads CASRGAENQPQHF. CDR3 DNA: TGTGCCAGCAGAGGGGCAGAGAATCAGCCCCAGCATTTT. The V gene is TRBV6-6, the J gene TRBJ1-5, with D possibly matching TRBD1 (5 bases). V was shortened by 6 bases and J by 4 bases, with 10 bases between the two germline ends. CDR1 is MNHNY and CDR2 is SVGAGI in the germline V gene (reference sequence). The CDR3 is 13 residues long.